This T cell receptor beta chain was retrieved from a study of shared clonotypes between healthy human individuals. Study context: Each donor contributed plates that comprised three CD4 naive, three CD4 memory, two CD8 naive and one CD8 memory.

This CDR3 contains 16 residues. CDR1 is SGHNT, CDR2 YYREEE, per germline (reference sequence). The junction had 6 bases not matched to a gene; V was cut back by 0 bases and J by 3 bases. Some clones are missing from TCRdb's copy, which holds only in-frame ones; the method was immunoSEQ multiplex PCR. Among about 1.5 million clones listed, under 99% were seen once. General study points: Limited genetic and exposure-history diversity came from having few donors. Unshared clonotypes carried lower generation probabilities than those common to all four donors.

Remarks on this clone: Its antigen is unidentified.

This TCR was sampled from a man aged 25 to 40 in good health. Specimen: naive CD4+ T cells sorted from blood. Subset indicated: CD45RA+ positively selected. The chain joins TRBV5-4 to TRBJ2-5; 9 positions agree with TRBD1. CDR3 residues: CASSLVWTGAEETQYF. CDR3 in DNA: TGTGCCAGCAGCTTGGTCTGGACAGGGGCGGAAGAGACCCAGTACTTC.